The rows below give T cell receptor beta chains drawn from one sample of a study of blood T cell repertoires in COVID-19. The method was immunoSEQ multiplex PCR; TCRdb's version includes in-frame clones alone and lacks a portion of them. Altogether about 180,000 clones are present, over 70% being singletons, with the ten largest covering about 15%. The sample comprised PBMCs or T cells enriched from blood (not recorded which). Receptors were obtained from a man between 60 and 75 years old who had been exposed to COVID-19. Both conserved end residues are part of each CDR3. Fields, in order: clone size, V gene, D gene, J gene, CDR3 protein, CDR3 DNA. The D gene is left open where the match is weak. Part of the rows lack a size; the others show once, few, many or a class for expanded clones.

.	TRBV30	.	TRBJ2-7	CAWSSGPYEQYF	TGTGCCTGGAGTTCAGGGCCCTACGAGCAGTACTTC
.	TRBV6-5	.	TRBJ1-2	CASSYSSTNYGYTF	TGTGCCAGCAGTTACTCGAGCACGAACTATGGCTACACCTTC
.	TRBV9	TRBD2	TRBJ2-1	CASSVALAGADNEQFF	TGTGCCAGCAGCGTAGCCTTAGCGGGAGCAGACAATGAGCAGTTCTTC
.	TRBV27	.	TRBJ1-5	CASSFDSGNQPQHF	TGTGCCAGCAGTTTTGACTCGGGCAATCAGCCCCAGCATTTT
.	TRBV29-1	.	TRBJ1-4	CSATPGGRFEKLFF	TGCAGCGCGACCCCCGGGGGAAGGTTCGAAAAACTGTTTTTT
few	TRBV19	.	TRBJ1-1	CASNLRLAGGNTEAFF	TGTGCCAGTAACCTGCGGTTAGCAGGAGGGAACACTGAAGCTTTCTTT
.	TRBV2	.	TRBJ1-2	CASDKSGSTNGYTF	TGTGCCAGCGACAAGTCAGGCAGTACCAACGGCTACACCTTC
.	TRBV4-1	TRBD1	TRBJ1-1	CASSPRFRDRGFNTEAFF	TGCGCCAGCAGCCCGCGATTCCGGGACAGGGGGTTTAACACTGAAGCTTTCTTT
.	TRBV6-5	.	TRBJ2-3	CASSPQGGSTDTQYF	TGTGCCAGCAGCCCACAGGGGGGGAGCACAGATACGCAGTATTTT
.	TRBV28	TRBD1	TRBJ2-1	CASRPGTGDFNEQFF	TGTGCCAGCAGGCCCGGGACAGGGGATTTCAATGAGCAGTTCTTC
few	TRBV27	TRBD1	TRBJ2-7	CASSLTGAPYEQYF	TGTGCCAGCAGTCTCACAGGGGCGCCCTACGAGCAGTACTTC
.	TRBV5-1	.	TRBJ1-3	CASSPVAGNTIYF	TGCGCCAGCTCCCCGGTAGCTGGAAACACCATATATTTT
.	TRBV14	TRBD2	TRBJ2-3	CASSQDTSGRTQYF	TGTGCCAGCAGCCAAGACACTAGCGGGAGGACGCAGTATTTT
.	TRBV6-2/TRBV6-3	TRBD1	TRBJ2-4	CASSYSEGADIQYF	TGTGCCAGCAGTTACTCCGAGGGGGCGGACATTCAGTACTTC
.	TRBV25-1	.	TRBJ1-2	CASSGPGGRGYTF	TGTGCCAGCAGTGGCCCGGGAGGAAGAGGCTACACCTTC
once	TRBV5-1	.	TRBJ2-2	CASSLRDNGELFF	TGCGCCAGCAGCTTGCGGGACAACGGGGAGCTGTTTTTT
.	TRBV5-4	.	TRBJ1-1	CASSQMAVNRANTEAFF	TGTGCCAGCAGCCAAATGGCGGTTAACAGGGCGAACACTGAAGCTTTCTTT
.	TRBV7-9	TRBD2	TRBJ2-1	CASSPLRGGIGGDEQFF	TGTGCCAGCAGCCCGCTACGGGGGGGAATAGGAGGCGATGAGCAGTTCTTC
.	TRBV7-9	.	TRBJ2-3	CASSARASERTDTQYF	TGTGCCAGCAGCGCACGGGCTAGCGAGCGCACAGATACGCAGTATTTT
.	TRBV7-9	TRBD1	TRBJ1-1	CASSFRTGGNTEAFF	TGTGCCAGCAGCTTTAGGACAGGGGGGAACACTGAAGCTTTCTTT
.	TRBV4-3	TRBD2	TRBJ2-2	CASSQGLLAGGPSGELFF	TGCGCCAGCAGCCAAGGCTTACTAGCGGGAGGGCCCTCCGGGGAGCTGTTTTTT
.	TRBV25-1	.	TRBJ2-7	CASSATLDYEQYF	TGTGCCAGCAGTGCGACACTCGACTACGAGCAGTACTTC
few	TRBV28	TRBD2	TRBJ2-7	CASSLGLADYEQYF	TGTGCCAGCAGTCTCGGACTAGCGGATTACGAGCAGTACTTC
.	TRBV11-3	.	TRBJ2-6	CASRLGVGGANVLTF	TGTGCCAGCAGACTCGGGGTCGGTGGGGCCAACGTCCTGACTTTC
.	TRBV28	TRBD1	TRBJ2-7	CASSFTGADDEQYF	TGTGCCAGCAGTTTCACAGGGGCCGATGATGAGCAGTACTTC
.	TRBV7-2	TRBD2	TRBJ2-7	CASSLARTSGYEQYF	TGTGCCAGCAGCTTAGCGCGGACTAGCGGGTACGAGCAGTACTTC
once	TRBV6-5	TRBD1	TRBJ2-7	CASTDRGPYEQYF	TGTGCCAGCACCGACAGGGGTCCCTACGAGCAGTACTTC
.	TRBV19	TRBD2	TRBJ2-1	CASSQTLAGHDEQFF	TGTGCCAGTAGTCAGACGTTAGCGGGACATGATGAGCAGTTCTTC
.	TRBV12-1	.	TRBJ2-1	CASSPKGGLAPIFSYNEQFF	TGTGCCAGCAGCCCCAAGGGGGGACTAGCCCCAATCTTCTCCTACAATGAGCAGTTCTTC
.	TRBV30	.	TRBJ2-7	CAWSARGPYEQYF	TGTGCCTGGAGTGCTCGCGGCCCCTACGAGCAGTACTTC
.	TRBV6-1	.	TRBJ2-1	CASSEALRELGNEQFF	TGTGCCAGCAGTGAAGCTTTGAGGGAGCTCGGCAATGAGCAGTTCTTC
.	TRBV5-4	.	TRBJ1-3	CASRTAGASGNTIYF	TGTGCCAGCAGGACGGCTGGGGCCTCTGGAAACACCATATATTTT
.	TRBV5-4	TRBD1	TRBJ2-5	CASSGRDSGTQYF	TGTGCCAGCAGCGGCCGGGACAGCGGGACCCAGTACTTC
.	TRBV7-6	.	TRBJ1-3	CASSLWQADTIYF	TGTGCCAGCAGCTTATGGCAGGCTGACACCATATATTTT
.	TRBV19	TRBD1	TRBJ1-5	CASSQQGWSNQPQHF	TGTGCCAGTAGCCAACAGGGGTGGAGCAATCAGCCCCAGCATTTT
.	TRBV5-8	.	TRBJ1-2	CASSLGGVDGYTF	TGTGCCAGCAGCTTAGGGGGAGTCGATGGCTACACCTTC
.	TRBV19	TRBD1	TRBJ1-1	CASSPTGLSTEAFF	TGTGCCAGTAGCCCGACAGGGTTGAGCACTGAAGCTTTCTTT
.	TRBV7-9	.	TRBJ2-3	CASSLHEQAITDTQYF	TGTGCCAGCAGTCTACATGAACAGGCTATCACAGATACGCAGTATTTT
.	TRBV6-4	.	TRBJ2-3	CASSRGRDTDTQYF	TGTGCCAGCAGCCGGGGAAGAGACACAGATACGCAGTATTTT
few	TRBV30	.	TRBJ1-1	CAWGRTVEAFF	TGTGCCTGGGGTAGGACAGTTGAAGCTTTCTTT